A single sample is the source of the 25 T cell receptor beta chains below, sequenced in a study of blood T cell repertoires in COVID-19. Generated by immunoSEQ multiplex PCR, the TCRdb table keeps only in-frame clones and is missing some. The sample lists about 200,000 clones; 80% to 85% were seen once. Sequences were obtained from PBMCs or T cells enriched from blood (not recorded which). These receptor sequences come from a woman aged 25 to 39 who had been exposed to COVID-19.

This chain joins TRBV7-8 and TRBJ1-1; 7 positions match TRBD1. V dropped 2 bases and J dropped 4; count of bases not matched to a gene: 4. CDR1 and CDR2 (germline): SGHVS, FQNEAQ. The CDR3 is made up of 14 amino acids. CDR3 sequence reads: CASSLQGVVTEAFF. CDR3 nucleotides: TGTGCCAGCAGCTTACAGGGGGTGGTCACTGAAGCTTTCTTT.

The rearrangement joins TRBV20-1 to TRBJ2-7, with a weak D call TRBD1 (5 bases). The germline V and J ends were trimmed by 3 bases and 4 bases, with 16 bases remaining between them. CDR1 and CDR2 (germline): DFQATT, SNEGSKA (reference sequence). The CDR3 is 14 residues long. CDR3 DNA: TGCAGTGCTAGTTTGGACACCGACTTTTACGAGCAGTACTTC. Translation: CSASLDTDFYEQYF.

This sequence joins TRBV5-4 and TRBJ2-3; 9 bases are shared with TRBD1. This CDR3 spans 15 amino acids. Germline loops: CDR1 SGHNT, CDR2 YYREEE (reference sequence). With 3 bases clipped from V and 2 bases from J, the junction kept 4 bases outside the gene matches. CDR3 sequence reads: CASSSGTGYTDTQYF. The CDR3 region has the DNA TGTGCCAGCAGCTCCGGGACAGGGTACACAGATACGCAGTATTTT.

The genes are TRBV30 and TRBJ1-2; D uncertain. Germline CDR1 and CDR2: GTSNPN and SVGIG (reference sequence). The CDR3 covers 12 residues. V lost 5 bases and J 2 bases, leaving 9 bases between the germline ends. CDR3 sequence reads: CAWEHHNYGYTF. CDR3 coding DNA: TGTGCCTGGGAGCATCACAACTATGGCTACACCTTC.

The sample holds a few counts of this clone. The V gene is TRBV6-5, the J gene TRBJ1-1, with a weak D call TRBD1 (5 bases). The germline V and J ends were trimmed by 2 bases and 0 bases, with 13 bases remaining between them. The CDR3 has 16 residues. The V gene's germline CDR1 is MNHEY and CDR2 SVGAGI. CDR3 in DNA: TGTGCCAGCAGTTACCAGGGCCAGCCCTTGAACACTGAAGCTTTCTTT. Amino acids: CASSYQGQPLNTEAFF.

V gene TRBV5-5 combines with J gene TRBJ1-2; 9 bases match TRBD1. There are 15 residues in the CDR3. Germline values: CDR1 SGHKS, CDR2 YYEKEE (reference sequence). V dropped 0 bases and J dropped 7; count of bases not matched to a gene: 7. The CDR3 loop is CASSLGRQGEGGYTF. The DNA for the CDR3 is TGTGCCAGCAGCTTGGGAAGACAGGGGGAAGGTGGCTACACCTTC.

The gene calls are TRBV5-1 and TRBJ2-7; D might be TRBD1 (5 bases). Germline CDR1 is SGHRS and CDR2 is YFSETQ. The CDR3 has 14 amino acids. Trimming removed 3 bases from V and 2 bases from J, with 12 bases in between. The CDR3 loop reads CASSSQGNTYEQYF. Here the CDR3 DNA reads TGCGCCAGCAGCTCTCAGGGTAATACCTACGAGCAGTACTTC.

DNA for the CDR3: TGTGCCAGCAGCGACGGGACAGGGGGCCTCTATGGCTACACCTTC. Residues: CASSDGTGGLYGYTF. The V gene is TRBV5-6, the J gene TRBJ1-2; TRBD1 matches at 12 bases. The V gene end was trimmed by 4 bases and the J gene end by 4 bases; junction bases not matched to a gene: 5. Germline-derived CDR1 and CDR2 are SGHDT and YYEEEE. This CDR3 spans 15 amino acids. The whole variable domain, filled in from reference TRBV5-6 and TRBJ1-2, reads DAGVTQSPTHLIKTRGQQVTLRCSPKSGHDTVSWYQQALGQGPQFIFQYYEEEERQRGNFPDRFSGHQFPNYSSELNVNALLLGDSALYLCASSDGTGGLYGYTFGSGTRLTVV.

The genes are TRBV9 and TRBJ2-6; 8 positions match TRBD1. This CDR3 has 16 amino acids. The ends lost 4 bases at V and 2 bases at J; junction bases unmatched: 5. The germline V gene encodes CDR1 SGDLS and CDR2 YYNGEE. CDR3 nucleotides: TGTGCCAGCAGCATGGACAGGGCGGCTGGGGCCAACGTCCTGACTTTC. Residues: CASSMDRAAGANVLTF.

The V and J genes are TRBV30 and TRBJ1-1; TRBD1 might be the D (5 bases). V was shortened by 2 bases and J by 8 bases, with 9 bases between the two germline ends. This CDR3 is built from 11 residues. Germline lookup yields CDR1 GTSNPN and CDR2 SVGIG (reference sequence). The CDR3 here is CAWSWGGEAFF. The DNA of the CDR3 is TGTGCCTGGAGTTGGGGGGGGGAAGCTTTCTTT. The variable domain in full, with the rest retrieved from reference TRBV30 and TRBJ1-1, is SQTIHQWPATLVQPVGSPLSLECTVEGTSNPNLYWYRQAAGRGLQLLFYSVGIGQISSEVPQNLSASRPQDRQFILSSKKLLLSDSGFYLCAWSWGGEAFFGQGTRLTVV.

This clone was counted a single time. V gene TRBV2 combines with J gene TRBJ1-5; D is undetermined. Per the germline V gene, CDR1 is SNHLY and CDR2 is FYNNEI. The V and J ends lost 8 bases and 3 bases respectively, with 11 bases between them. The CDR3 is 13 amino acids. Here the CDR3 reads CASRVGYNQPQHF. Here the CDR3 DNA reads TGTGCCAGCCGGGTGGGTTACAATCAGCCCCAGCATTTT.

The chain uses TRBV19 and TRBJ1-4; no reliable D call. V lost 3 bases to trimming and J lost 8 bases, with 16 bases between them. The CDR3 extends over 15 amino acids. Germline V CDR1 and CDR2: LNHDA, SQIVND (reference sequence). The CDR3 spells CASSMSSIIEEKLFF. CDR3 in DNA: TGTGCCAGTAGTATGAGTTCGATAATAGAAGAAAAACTGTTTTTT.

The gene calls are TRBV5-4 and TRBJ2-5; a weak D match, TRBD1 (5 bases). The CDR3 has 15 amino acids. In germline, CDR1 is SGHNT, CDR2 YYREEE (reference sequence). V shed 0 bases and J shed 3 bases, with 12 bases lying between them. Written as DNA, the CDR3 is TGTGCCAGCAGCTTGGTATCTGGGGCCGAAGAGACCCAGTACTTC. Protein: CASSLVSGAEETQYF.

The chain's CDR3 is CASSVADSKLPHYGYTF. CDR3 sequence (DNA): TGTGCCAGCAGCGTAGCCGACAGCAAACTCCCCCACTATGGCTACACCTTC. This chain uses TRBV9 with TRBJ1-2, with a weak D call TRBD1 (5 bases). The CDR3 runs to 17 residues. The germline V gene encodes CDR1 SGDLS and CDR2 YYNGEE. V lost 0 bases, J lost 3 bases, and 18 bases lay in between.

CDR3 in DNA: TGTGCCAGTAGTGCGGGACAGGCCAACGAGCAGTACTTC. This sequence encodes CASSAGQANEQYF. This chain uses TRBV19 with TRBJ2-7; 8 bases fit TRBD1. V dropped 5 bases and J dropped 5; count of bases not matched to a gene: 5. The CDR3 extends over 13 amino acids. Germline V gene data show CDR1 as LNHDA and CDR2 as SQIVND (reference sequence).

This chain links TRBV27 with TRBJ2-3, with D uncertain. Germline assignment: CDR1 MNHEY and CDR2 SMNVEV (reference sequence). The V end was cut by 2 bases, the J end by 3 bases, with 9 bases between. This CDR3 has 14 residues. The CDR3, as DNA: TGTGCCAGCAGTTTACGCGTGCCAACAGATACGCAGTATTTT. The encoded protein is CASSLRVPTDTQYF.

The chain employs TRBV5-1 and TRBJ2-7, with TRBD1 matching 9 bases. Trimming at V came to 2 bases and at J to 4 bases, leaving 7 bases not matched to a gene. The CDR3 spans 15 residues. Germline V gives CDR1 SGHRS, CDR2 YFSETQ. For the CDR3, the DNA is TGCGCCAGCAGCTTCGCGACAGGGGGATTTTACGAGCAGTACTTC. Its translation: CASSFATGGFYEQYF.

V is TRBV4-3 and J is TRBJ2-7; 9 positions agree with TRBD1. V lost 1 base, J lost 4 bases, and 2 bases stayed unmatched. The CDR3 length is 14 residues. Germline V lookup: CDR1 LGHNA, CDR2 YSLEER. The CDR3 is CASSQVGTGYEQYF. The CDR3 DNA sequence: TGCGCCAGCAGCCAAGTCGGGACAGGGTACGAGCAGTACTTC.

This clone appeared once. V is TRBV21-1 and J is TRBJ1-6; the table's D call, TRBD1, has no DNA check behind it. TRBV21-1 is described as a pseudogene. The CDR3 covers 15 residues. CDR3 residues: CASSPRGTGDSPLHF. The CDR3 DNA reads as TGTGCCAGCAGCCCACGCGGGACAGGGGATTCACCCCTCCACTTT.

V is TRBV21-1 and J is TRBJ2-3; no check of the table's D call, TRBD2, against the DNA was made. TRBV21-1 counts as a pseudogene. This CDR3 is 15 amino acids long. The CDR3 reads CASSKGGVSTDTQYF. The CDR3 DNA sequence: TGTGCCAGCAGCAAAGGGGGGGTTAGCACAGATACGCAGTATTTT.

This clone has just a few counts. This sequence joins TRBV6-5 and TRBJ1-5; 7 bases match TRBD1. J lost 0 bases, V lost 4 bases, and 3 bases had no gene match. Germline CDR1 MNHEY, CDR2 SVGAGI. CDR3 length equals 15 residues. The CDR3 DNA is TGTGCCAGCAGTTCACAGGGGAATAGCAATCAGCCCCAGCATTTT. Protein product: CASSSQGNSNQPQHF.

The rearrangement links TRBV2 to TRBJ1-3, with D unclear. CDR1 is SNHLY, CDR2 FYNNEI, per germline. The V and J ends lost 4 bases and 4 bases respectively, with 5 bases between them. The CDR3 has 12 amino acids. Here the CDR3 DNA reads TGTGCCAGCAGTGTAATCGGAAACACCATATATTTT. Translating gives CASSVIGNTIYF.

The sample holds a few counts of this clone. The chain has TRBV13 and TRBJ1-1; maybe TRBD1 (6 bases). V was cut by 3 bases and J by 5 bases, with 10 bases left in between. Germline assignment: CDR1 PRHDT and CDR2 FYEKMQ (reference sequence). The CDR3 totals 13 residues. DNA for the CDR3: TGTGCCAGCAGCTTTACAGGGATGACTGAAGCTTTCTTT. It translates to CASSFTGMTEAFF. Based on the CDR3 plus reference TRBV13 and TRBJ1-1, the full variable domain is AAGVIQSPRHLIKEKRETATLKCYPIPRHDTVYWYQQGPGQDPQFLISFYEKMQSDKGSIPDRFSAQQFSDYHSELNMSSLELGDSALYFCASSFTGMTEAFFGQGTRLTVV.

V usage is TRBV15 and J usage is TRBJ1-5; D not resolved. CDR1 and CDR2 from the germline V gene are LNHNV and YYDKDF (reference sequence). CDR3 size: 14 residues. V dropped 5 bases and J dropped 4 bases, with 12 bases sitting between them. Here the CDR3 reads CATSERQRNQPQHF. CDR3 nucleotides: TGTGCCACCAGCGAGAGGCAGCGTAATCAGCCCCAGCATTTT. Together with reference TRBV15 and TRBJ1-5, the CDR3 gives the full variable domain: DAMVIQNPRYQVTQFGKPVTLSCSQTLNHNVMYWYQQKSSQAPKLLFHYYDKDFNNEADTPDNFQSRRPNTSFCFLDIRSPGLGDTAMYLCATSERQRNQPQHFGDGTRLSIL.

This clone occurred once. CDR3 sequence reads: CASAWGQTTNEKLFF. As DNA, the CDR3 is TGTGCCAGCGCCTGGGGGCAGACAACTAATGAAAAACTGTTTTTT. The rearrangement links TRBV25-1 to TRBJ1-4, with D perhaps matching TRBD1 (6 bases). V gave up 8 bases and J gave up 0 bases, with 13 bases separating them. CDR3 length: 15 residues. In germline, CDR1 is MGHDK, CDR2 SYGVNS.